Sequencing of this T cell receptor (beta chain) was carried out in a study of T cell changes during pregnancy in multiple sclerosis. The CDR3 loop spans 14 amino acids. The V gene lost 7 bases and the J gene lost 2 bases, with 15 bases spanning the gap. Germline values: CDR1 MDHEN, CDR2 SYDVKM. Here immunoSEQ multiplex PCR was the method, and the copy in TCRdb shows in-frame clones only, minus some. Among approximately 53,000 clones, about 90% were seen once, and the ten largest hold under 0.3%. This sequence joins TRBV28 and TRBJ2-7; D is perhaps TRBD2 (6 bases). This TCR was recovered from a female donor with multiple sclerosis, enrolled in a pregnancy study. The sample consisted of CD4+ T cells from peripheral blood mononuclear cells, taken in the second trimester of pregnancy. The CDR3, as DNA: TGTGCCAGCACCCCTTCGTCGGGAGCCTACGAGCAGTACTTC. This encodes CASTPSSGAYEQYF.